The 9 T cell receptor beta chains below were found in one sample sequenced in a study of radiotherapy plus CTLA-4 blockade in lung cancer. The data were produced by immunoSEQ multiplex PCR, yet TCRdb's version contains in-frame clones alone and is incomplete. The table includes roughly 100,000 clones, over 65% detected once. This specimen consisted of peripheral blood, obtained from a patient treated with radiotherapy plus ipilimumab. The receptor source for this set is a human donor with non-small cell lung cancer that progressed on radiotherapy plus ipilimumab. Some clones in this sample may be carry-over from other donors' samples.

In its sample, this clone was seen once. The chain links TRBV6-1 to TRBJ2-1; a weak D match, TRBD1 (6 bases). The CDR3 loop spans 15 amino acids. V was cut by 6 bases and J by 0 bases, with 12 bases left in between. Germline CDR1 and CDR2: MNHNS and SASEGT. The CDR3 sequence is CASSLLGASYNEQFF. The CDR3, as DNA: TGTGCCAGCAGCCTACTGGGGGCCTCCTACAATGAGCAGTTCTTC.

The CDR3 protein is CASSLFGQELYEQYF. CDR3 DNA: TGTGCCAGCAGCTTATTCGGGCAGGAGCTCTACGAGCAGTACTTC. The genes are TRBV7-2 and TRBJ2-7; no reliable D call. The V end was cut by 2 bases, the J end by 3 bases, with 14 bases between. Germline CDR1 SGHTA, CDR2 FQGNSA. The CDR3 covers 15 residues.

This sequence joins TRBV5-1 and TRBJ1-6, with D uncertain. This CDR3 has 18 amino acids. The germline V gene has CDR1 SGHRS and CDR2 YFSETQ. Trimming left V 3 bases short and J 1 base short, with 17 bases between. CDR3 DNA: TGCGCCAGCAGCTCCCGGGCCCTCCACACGTCCTATAATTCACCCCTCCACTTT. Its protein product is CASSSRALHTSYNSPLHF.

The chain uses TRBV7-3 and TRBJ1-5, with 7 bases fitting TRBD1. The V and J ends lost 6 bases and 3 bases, in that order; junction bases with no gene match: 8. CDR3 length equals 15 residues. The V gene's germline CDR1 is SGHTA and CDR2 FQGTGA. The CDR3 region is CASRSRDRLNQPQHF. The CDR3 DNA sequence: TGTGCCAGCAGATCTCGGGACAGACTCAATCAGCCCCAGCATTTT.

The gene calls are TRBV7-3 and TRBJ2-2; D unclear. The CDR3 is made up of 14 amino acids. V lost 3 bases and J lost 8, with 13 bases in between. Germline V gene sequence: CDR1 SGHTA, CDR2 FQGTGA. CDR3 coding DNA: TGTGCCAGCAGCTTTAACAGCTGGATAGGGGAGCTGTTTTTT. It codes for CASSFNSWIGELFF.

This chain connects TRBV7-2 to TRBJ2-7; no clear D. CDR3 length: 15 amino acids. V was trimmed by 1 base and J by 2 bases, leaving 12 bases between them. From germline, CDR1 is SGHTA and CDR2 FQGNSA. This chain's CDR3 is CASSLGQALTYEQYF. CDR3 DNA: TGTGCCAGCAGCTTAGGGCAGGCTCTTACCTACGAGCAGTACTTC.

The genes are TRBV7-9 and TRBJ1-2; D uncertain. The CDR3 contains 13 residues. Germline assignment: CDR1 SEHNR and CDR2 FQNEAQ (reference sequence). Trimming shortened V by 0 bases and J by 4 bases, and 6 bases separated the two germline ends. The CDR3 region is CASSLAGIYGYTF. CDR3 nucleotides: TGTGCCAGCAGCTTAGCAGGGATCTATGGCTACACCTTC.

In DNA, the CDR3 is TGTGCCAGCCGGGGGGGGACAGCAACTTTTGGAAACACCATATATTTT. Translating it yields CASRGGTATFGNTIYF. This chain uses TRBV13 with TRBJ1-3, with 7 bases lining up with TRBD1. The CDR3 runs 16 residues. With 8 bases clipped from V and 3 bases from J, the junction kept 13 bases outside the gene matches. CDR1 is PRHDT, CDR2 FYEKMQ, per germline (reference sequence).

The chain employs TRBV27 and TRBJ2-2, with D possibly TRBD1 on 6 matching bases. The CDR3 covers 15 residues. CDR1 is MNHEY, CDR2 SMNVEV, per germline (reference sequence). V dropped 3 bases and J dropped 3 bases, with 11 bases sitting between them. For the CDR3, the DNA is TGTGCCAGCAGTTTCGACAGGAGGTACACCGGGGAGCTGTTTTTT. Translated, it gives CASSFDRRYTGELFF.